The present T cell receptor (beta chain) was sequenced within a study of post-analysis software for immune sequencing data. Looking at the study overall: In terms of disease course, relapsing-remitting, secondary progressive and progressive-relapsing multiple sclerosis were included. Study-level findings and limits: In patients, about 5 TRBV segments were more frequent than in controls, with TRBV5-6, TRBV5-1 and TRBV20-1 among them. Controls had significantly higher normalized Chao1 diversity than multiple sclerosis patients.

Built from TCR beta cDNA, the libraries had unique molecular identifiers in them. The source material, roughly 0.9 to 11 million T cells, gave rise to 510,000 or so cDNA molecules. MiXCR was run by TCRdb on the PCR reads, yielding one entry per CDR3 protein. The sample carries approximately 440,000 distinct CDR3 sequences, nearly 45% recorded once. To note about this clonotype: Its antigen remains unidentified.

CDR3 length: 16 residues. Germline CDR1 and CDR2: SGHDT and YYEEEE. After removal of 5 bases from V and 3 bases from J, the junction contained 9 bases not matched to a gene. Material: blood. This TCR was sampled from a girl aged 5-17 years with multiple sclerosis. The chain joins TRBV5-6 to TRBJ2-3; 10 positions match TRBD1. DNA of the CDR3: TGTGCCAGCAGAGCAGTCCGGACAGGGGGGACAGATACGCAGTATTTT. Translation: CASRAVRTGGTDTQYF.